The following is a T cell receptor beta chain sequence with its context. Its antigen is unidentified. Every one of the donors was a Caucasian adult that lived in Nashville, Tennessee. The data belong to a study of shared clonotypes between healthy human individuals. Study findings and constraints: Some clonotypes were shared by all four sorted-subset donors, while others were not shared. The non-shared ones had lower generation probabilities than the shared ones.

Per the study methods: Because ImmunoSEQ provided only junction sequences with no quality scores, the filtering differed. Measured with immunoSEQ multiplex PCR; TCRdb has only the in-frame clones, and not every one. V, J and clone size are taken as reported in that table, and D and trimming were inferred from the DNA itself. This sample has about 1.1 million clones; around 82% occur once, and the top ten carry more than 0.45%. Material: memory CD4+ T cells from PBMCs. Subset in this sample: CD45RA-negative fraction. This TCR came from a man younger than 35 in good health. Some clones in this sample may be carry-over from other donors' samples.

The CDR3, as DNA: TGTGCCTGGGACTCGGGGTGGGGAAACACCATATATTTT. It codes for CAWDSGWGNTIYF. V gene TRBV30 combines with J gene TRBJ1-3; D is uncertain. Trimming removed 5 bases at V and 4 bases at J, with 12 bases between. The CDR3 has 13 amino acids. Germline CDR1 reads GTSNPN; CDR2 reads SVGIG (reference sequence).